One TCR beta chain is described in this entry. This clone was found once. The clone's antigen remains unknown. No much larger clone is present one base from it, and per-base qualities are unavailable. The CDR3 starts with the cysteine, ends with the phenylalanine, and has 13 residues. The CDR3 DNA has 39 bases and is translated from base 1. V loses 7 bases at its end and J loses 4 bases; junction bases beyond the gene matches: 8. Based on the germline V gene, the CDR1 and CDR2 sequences are SQVTM and ANQGSEA. The donors were healthy, HIV-negative adults who had no recently reported acute infections or vaccinations. All donors were Caucasian adults living in Nashville, Tennessee, USA. Magnetic negative selection was used to enrich CD4+ T cells, after which naive cells were positively selected on CD45RA and the negative fraction became the memory subset. Blood was collected by leukapheresis, and PBMCs were isolated by Ficoll-Histopaque density gradient centrifugation and then cryopreserved in liquid nitrogen vapor phase. Purity and quantity of every magnetically sorted T cell population were checked by analytical flow cytometry. From each sorted fraction, genomic DNA was isolated and quantified by UV absorbance on a Nanodrop 2000c.

TCR CDR3 regions were amplified from genomic DNA by multiplex PCR using the deep immunoSEQ assay. Genomic DNA extracted from each cell subset was distributed evenly over all wells of several immunoSEQ 96-well plates, and each plate served as one replicate. For sorted subsets, about 220 ng of genomic DNA, equivalent to tens of thousands of T cell genomes, went into each replicate PCR. Purified libraries were measured with a Qubit 3.0 fluorometer, size-checked on a Bioanalyzer 2100, and measured again with the KAPA Library Quantification kit. Every immunoSEQ 96-well plate was sequenced on a dedicated single-read 150-cycle Illumina NextSeq 550 flow cell. As for the original processing: Because the immunoSEQ output included only junctional sequences and no quality scores, the filtering could not be the same as the filtering used for full-length reads. To assign V/J genes and CDR3, sequences were annotated against IMGT germline references using PyIR, a Python wrapper for IgBLAST v1.9. Reads were removed for weak V/J assignments (E-value above 1e-6), missing CDR3, stop codons, out-of-frame junctions, or ambiguous translated residues. V3J clonotypes were defined as sequences sharing an identical inferred V gene, J gene, and CDR3 amino acid sequence. Percentage overlap between repertoires was computed as shared unique clonotypes divided by the size of the smaller repertoire. Repertoire richness was assessed with RTK rarefaction, the Chao1 estimator, and Recon v2.1 estimates of unobserved clonotypes. Generation probabilities were computed with OLGA for all TCRbeta clonotypes obtained by the gDNA method from several donors. Entries here come from immuneACCESS through TCRdb and include only in-frame sequences with V and J called. Some clones fail to appear in such tables; in the studies checked, an unresolved V gene covers under half of the shortfall, and the cause of the remainder is unknown. V and J calls and clone size follow that table, whereas D and trimming were derived from the DNA. The sample table contains about 1.1 million clones; only one count was recorded for more than 75% of them. The ten largest clones add up to under 0.6% of the sample.

The data stem from a study of shared clonotypes between healthy human individuals (dated by TCRdb to 2020 to 2022). Regarding the research as a whole: The cohort included three men and a couple of women between 18 and 49 years of age. Per donor, three plates each were used for CD4 naive and CD4 memory, two for CD8 naive, and one for CD8 memory. To estimate repertoire size and how much clonotypes are shared between individuals, the study performed deep sequencing of blood TCR repertoires from a few healthy adults. Each donor's leukapheresis produced roughly between roughly 0.85 and 9.5 billion PBMCs. To increase sequencing depth and limit assay-specific biases, TCR repertoire library preparation and sequencing were carried out by different laboratories using diverse techniques. The paper as a whole reports these results and caveats: Only blood was sampled, and tissue TCR repertoires likely differ from those in blood. Because the study included only a small number of donors, the genetic and exposure-history diversity represented was limited. Estimated clonotype richness was generally larger for naive than for memory subsets. Across a handful of donors, about 5% of naive CD4, roughly 3.8% of naive CD8, around 2.1% of memory CD4, and approximately 0.42% of memory CD8 clonotypes were shared. Rarefaction of sorted-subset datasets indicated incomplete sequencing despite the large sequencing depth. Pairwise subsampling indicated that sequencing depth was expected to affect the degree of clonotype sharing among donors. Higher generation probabilities were observed for clonotypes shared by all four sorted-subset donors than for non-shared clonotypes.

What was sequenced was memory CD4+ T cells from PBMCs. The meaning of the sample's cell subset or site label: CD45RA-negative fraction. The receptor comes from a man aged 18 to 35 in good health. Some clones in this sample may be carry-over from other donors' samples. This sequence uses TRBV29-1 and TRBJ2-7; 9 bases in between match TRBD2. The CDR3 region has the sequence CSGGSGSLYEQYF. The nucleotides are TGCAGCGGAGGTAGCGGGAGTCTTTACGAGCAGTACTTC.